The T cell receptor beta chain under discussion was sequenced for a study of blood T cell repertoires in COVID-19. Per the original data handling: Reference gene primer amplification yielded estimated nucleated cell counts. Sequencing was performed with immunoSEQ multiplex PCR; in TCRdb, only in-frame clones are kept and a portion is missing. That table gives V, J and clone size, and the DNA gave D and trimming. This sample has 210,000 or so clones, with 81% found just once. Germline V lookup: CDR1 SGHTA, CDR2 FQGNSA. V shed 2 bases and J shed 10 bases, with 12 bases lying between them. This CDR3 region has 14 residues.

This rearrangement joins TRBV7-2 to TRBJ1-6; a weak D match, TRBD1 (6 bases). This receptor was taken from a woman between 50 and 59 years old with acute COVID-19. Sequencing used PBMCs or T cells enriched from blood (not recorded which). The CDR3 sequence: CASSLLGGASPLHF. Written as DNA, the CDR3 is TGTGCCAGCAGCTTATTGGGGGGGGCCTCACCCCTCCACTTT.